This T cell receptor beta chain emerged from a study of blood T cell repertoires in COVID-19. The wider study: The origin of the acute and convalescent COVID-19 samples was the United States, Italy and Spain.

This CDR3 spans 15 amino acids. With 1 base removed from V and 1 base from J, the gap between germline ends came to 10 bases. In germline, CDR1 is SEHNR, CDR2 FQNEAQ (reference sequence). The assay was immunoSEQ multiplex PCR, and TCRdb's table has in-frame clones only and misses some. The profile shows approximately 220,000 clones, about 85% of them singletons. Grouping used clinical history reported by participants in a survey and questionnaire. The chain has TRBV7-9 and TRBJ1-1; no clear D. This receptor was obtained from a man aged 40-49 years who had recovered from COVID-19. Input material: PBMCs or T cells enriched from blood (not recorded which). CDR3 coding DNA: TGTGCCAGCAGCTTAGAGATGGGGAGGAACACTGAAGCTTTCTTT. Translating it yields CASSLEMGRNTEAFF.